The sequence of this T cell receptor beta chain was determined in a study of blood T cell repertoires in COVID-19 (dated by TCRdb to 2020 to 2022). Broadly, across the study: Samples from collaborators originated in the United States, Italy and Spain and spanned both the acute and convalescent phases of COVID-19. The samples were drawn from the first 160 participants of the ongoing ImmuneRACE study and from 950 to 1,500 subjects provided by 6 global collaborators. The repertoires were released in a freely available public database intended as a resource for research on the immune response to SARS-CoV-2. The prospective study material was composed of cDNA or gDNA derived from T cells, B-cell-depleted T cells, or PBMCs. Subjects who had been exposed to COVID-19, were actively infected with it, or had recovered from it provided the deeply sampled blood TCRbeta repertoires that made up the dataset. Where available, HLA class I and class II types were obtained from metadata supplied by the sample provider rather than from assay-based typing. The sample metadata nearly always contained a de-identified subject ID, COVID-19 status, age in years and sex.

Looking up the germline V gene yields CDR1 SGHTA and CDR2 FQGNSA. V is pared back by 6 bases and J by 6 bases, with 20 bases lying between the germline termini. The CDR3 starts with the cysteine, ends with the phenylalanine, and has 16 residues. This entry keeps only the CDR3 DNA: 48 bases, framed from base 1. On the study overall, not on this receptor specifically: The quantity of clinical and demographic metadata differed by source and by participant and was supplied without curation.

Each collaborating institution followed its own protocols to collect whole blood in K2EDTA tubes. For TCRbeta analysis, collaborator samples were shipped as frozen whole blood, as isolated PBMCs, or as DNA extracted from either sample type. TCRbeta CDR3 regions were amplified from genomic DNA using the immunoSEQ Assay, a bias-controlled multiplex PCR. Concerning the study's data processing: The number of nucleated cells in each sample was estimated from the amplification of reference gene primers within the assay. To quantify the absolute abundance of each unique TCRbeta CDR3 rearrangement, sequence reads were collapsed and filtered. For each sample, productive Simpson clonality was calculated as the square root of Simpson's diversity index over productive rearrangements. TCRdb limited this immuneACCESS table to in-frame rearrangements with V and J called. A share of clones is missing; checked studies link under half to unresolved V genes, and the rest is unexplained. Clonal size and the V and J genes are those of that table, whereas D and trimming came from the DNA. Present in this sample are 50,000 to 70,000 clones, 75% to 95% of which were seen just once. The ten biggest clones cover around an eighth of the sample.

Turning to this clone: Its antigen remains undetermined. No qualities accompany the bases; no much larger clone lies one base away.

The TCR was taken from a human donor with active COVID-19. The donor label of this sample is uncertain. The chain employs TRBV7-2 and TRBJ2-2, with TRBD2 perhaps the D gene, on 7 matching bases. Material: peripheral blood. The CDR3 sequence is CASSLIGGGAPGELFF. The DNA sequence is TGTGCCAGCAGTTTAATTGGAGGGGGGGCGCCCGGGGAGCTGTTTTTT.